This TCR beta chain was captured by sequencing in a study of cytomegalovirus exposure and HLA in healthy donors. This clone was observed once. Its antigen is not identified. The CDR3 covers 19 residues. Germline V gene lookup returns CDR1 SGHTA and CDR2 FQGNSA. V lost 0 bases, J lost 1 base, and 10 bases stayed unmatched. Primers: 60 Vbeta forward and 13 Jbeta reverse. Assay: immunoSEQ multiplex PCR; the TCRdb copy retains only in-frame clones and omits some. The sample lists about 94,000 clones; 50% to 75% were seen once. The study's findings and limits: Later on, analysis showed that most CMV-associated TCR beta chains appeared to be HLA-restricted. A later examination showed that TCR association rates differed by HLA locus, with DRB1 most and HLA-C fewest. In a later analysis, compared with equally common non-associated chains, HLA-associated beta chains were more expanded.

This rearrangement joins TRBV7-2 to TRBJ1-5; 9 bases align to TRBD1. The source material was PBMCs. The sequence was collected from a man aged 30 to 45 in good health and CMV-seronegative. CDR3 nucleotide sequence: TGTGCCAGCAGCTTAGCCCGGAATTGGGACAGGGTGAGCAATCAGCCCCAGCATTTT. Translated, it gives CASSLARNWDRVSNQPQHF.